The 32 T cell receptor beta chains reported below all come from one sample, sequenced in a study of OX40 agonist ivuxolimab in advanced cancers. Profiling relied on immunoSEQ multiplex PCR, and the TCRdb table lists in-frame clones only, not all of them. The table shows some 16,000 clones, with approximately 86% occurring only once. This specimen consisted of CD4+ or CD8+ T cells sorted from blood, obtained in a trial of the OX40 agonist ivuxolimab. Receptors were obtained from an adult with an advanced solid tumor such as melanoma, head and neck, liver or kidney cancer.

The CDR3 nucleotides read TGTGCCAGCACCCCCCGTTTGGGACAAGAGACCCAGTACTTC. This encodes CASTPRLGQETQYF. The V gene is TRBV2, the J gene TRBJ2-5; the D is unclear. The CDR3 spans 14 residues. Germline loops: CDR1 SNHLY, CDR2 FYNNEI. V was pared by 7 bases and J by 2 bases, with 14 bases between. Variable domain in full (rest from reference TRBV2 and TRBJ2-5): EPEVTQTPSHQVTQMGQEVILRCVPISNHLYFYWYRQILGQKVEFLVSFYNNEISEKSEIFDDQFSVERPDGSNFTLKIRSTKLEDSAMYFCASTPRLGQETQYFGPGTRLLVL.

CDR3: CASDQWQGAEAFF. The DNA of the CDR3 is TGTGCCAGCGATCAATGGCAGGGGGCTGAAGCTTTCTTT. The J gene is TRBJ1-1, the V gene TRBV6-1, with 7 bases that match TRBD1. This CDR3 contains 13 residues. Germline CDR1 reads MNHNS; CDR2 reads SASEGT. The ends lost 8 bases at V and 6 bases at J; junction bases unmatched: 9.

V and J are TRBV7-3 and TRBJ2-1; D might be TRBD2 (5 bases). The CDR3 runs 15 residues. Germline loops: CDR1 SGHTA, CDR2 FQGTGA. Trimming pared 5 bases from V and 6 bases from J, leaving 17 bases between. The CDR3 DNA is TGTGCCAGCAGCCCAACGGGTGGCGGGCGCAATGAGCAGTTCTTC. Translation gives CASSPTGGGRNEQFF.

In nucleotides, the CDR3 is TGTGCCAGCAGGGGGCGCATTGGGGTTAACACTGAAGCTTTCTTT. Translation gives CASRGRIGVNTEAFF. The chain employs TRBV28 and TRBJ1-1, with D maybe TRBD1 (5 bases). Germline CDR1 is MDHEN and CDR2 is SYDVKM. The CDR3 runs to 15 residues. Trimming left V 6 bases short and J 2 bases short, with 16 bases between.

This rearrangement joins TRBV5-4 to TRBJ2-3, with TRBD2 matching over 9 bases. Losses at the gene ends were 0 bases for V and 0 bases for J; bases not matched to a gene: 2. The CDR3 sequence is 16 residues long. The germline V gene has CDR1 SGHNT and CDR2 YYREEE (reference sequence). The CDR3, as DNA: TGTGCCAGCAGCTTGGGGACTAGCGTCAGCACAGATACGCAGTATTTT. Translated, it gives CASSLGTSVSTDTQYF.

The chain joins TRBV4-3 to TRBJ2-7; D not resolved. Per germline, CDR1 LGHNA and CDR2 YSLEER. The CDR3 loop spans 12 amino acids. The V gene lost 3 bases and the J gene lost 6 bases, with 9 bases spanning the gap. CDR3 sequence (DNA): TGCGCCAGCAGCCAGATATCCGGCGAGCAGTACTTC. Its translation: CASSQISGEQYF.

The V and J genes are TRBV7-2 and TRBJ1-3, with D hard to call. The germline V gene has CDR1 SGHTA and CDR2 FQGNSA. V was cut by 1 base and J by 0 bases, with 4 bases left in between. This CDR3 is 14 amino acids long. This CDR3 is CASSLGSSGNTIYF. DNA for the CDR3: TGTGCCAGCAGCTTAGGGAGCTCTGGAAACACCATATATTTT.

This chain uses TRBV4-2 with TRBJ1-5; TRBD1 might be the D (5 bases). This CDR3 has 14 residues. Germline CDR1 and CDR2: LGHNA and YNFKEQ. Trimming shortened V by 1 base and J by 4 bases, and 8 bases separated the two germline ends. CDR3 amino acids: CASSQGGSNQPQHF. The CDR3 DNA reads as TGTGCCAGCAGCCAAGGGGGCTCAAATCAGCCCCAGCATTTT.

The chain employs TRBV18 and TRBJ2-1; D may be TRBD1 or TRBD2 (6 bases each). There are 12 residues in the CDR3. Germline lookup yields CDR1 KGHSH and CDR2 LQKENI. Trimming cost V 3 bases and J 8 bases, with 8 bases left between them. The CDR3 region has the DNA TGTGCCAGCTCACCCGGGGGCTATGAGCAGTTCTTC. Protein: CASSPGGYEQFF. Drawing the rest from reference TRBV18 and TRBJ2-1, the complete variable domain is NAGVMQNPRHLVRRRGQEARLRCSPMKGHSHVYWYRQLPEEGLKFMVYLQKENIIDESGMPKERFSAEFPKEGPSILRIQQVVRGDSAAYFCASSPGGYEQFFGPGTRLTVL.

Here the CDR3 reads CASSRPGSPGANVLTF. In DNA form, the CDR3 reads TGTGCCAGCAGCCGCCCAGGGTCCCCTGGGGCCAACGTCCTGACTTTC. The V call is TRBV14, the J call TRBJ2-6, with TRBD1 as a possible D gene (5 bases). This CDR3 spans 16 amino acids. V lost 4 bases and J 2 bases, leaving 12 bases between the germline ends. The germline gives CDR1 SGHDN, CDR2 FVKESK.

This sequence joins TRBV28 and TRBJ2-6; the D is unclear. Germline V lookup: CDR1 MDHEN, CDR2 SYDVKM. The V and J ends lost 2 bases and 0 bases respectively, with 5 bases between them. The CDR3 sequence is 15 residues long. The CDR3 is CASSLDLSGANVLTF. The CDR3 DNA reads TGTGCCAGCAGTTTAGATCTCTCTGGGGCCAACGTCCTGACTTTC.

CDR3 nucleotides: TGTGCCAGCAGCTTAACAGAGACCCAGTACTTC. It yields the protein CASSLTETQYF. The chain couples TRBV7-8 to TRBJ2-5, with unresolved D. Germline lookup yields CDR1 SGHVS and CDR2 FQNEAQ. Trimming stripped 2 bases from V and 4 bases from J, with 2 bases between. The CDR3 is 11 residues long.

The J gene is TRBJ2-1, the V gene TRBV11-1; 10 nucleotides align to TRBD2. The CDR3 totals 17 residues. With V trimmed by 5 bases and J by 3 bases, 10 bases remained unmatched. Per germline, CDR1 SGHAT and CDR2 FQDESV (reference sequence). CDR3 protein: CASSTRTSGEHYNEQFF. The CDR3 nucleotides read TGTGCCAGCAGCACCCGGACTAGCGGAGAACACTACAATGAGCAGTTCTTC.

The CDR3 nucleotides are TGCGCCAGCAGCTTGGCAGGGGCTGGGGCCAACGTCCTGACTTTC. Protein sequence: CASSLAGAGANVLTF. The gene calls are TRBV5-1 and TRBJ2-6, with D maybe TRBD1 (6 bases). The CDR3 is 15 residues long. The germline V gene has CDR1 SGHRS and CDR2 YFSETQ. V was shortened by 0 bases and J by 2 bases, with 6 bases between the two germline ends.

The DNA for the CDR3 is TGTGCCAGCAGGGGGAGTGGACATTTAAACACTGAAGCTTTCTTT. It yields the protein CASRGSGHLNTEAFF. The V gene is TRBV28, the J gene TRBJ1-1, with D tentatively TRBD1 (5 bases). V lost 6 bases and J lost 2, with 16 bases in between. Germline-derived CDR1 and CDR2 are MDHEN and SYDVKM. There are 15 residues in the CDR3.

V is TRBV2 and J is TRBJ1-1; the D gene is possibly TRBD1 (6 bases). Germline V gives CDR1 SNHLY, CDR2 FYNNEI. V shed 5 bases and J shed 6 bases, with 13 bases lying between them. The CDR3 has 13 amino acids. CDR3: CASSYREGAEAFF. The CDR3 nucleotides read TGTGCCAGCAGTTACAGGGAGGGGGCTGAAGCTTTCTTT.

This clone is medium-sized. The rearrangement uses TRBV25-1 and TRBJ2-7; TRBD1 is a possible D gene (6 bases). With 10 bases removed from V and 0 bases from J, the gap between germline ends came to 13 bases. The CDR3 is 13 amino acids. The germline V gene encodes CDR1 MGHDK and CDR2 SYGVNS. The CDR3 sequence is CATTKTGSYEQYF. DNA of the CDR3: TGTGCCACCACGAAGACAGGCTCCTACGAGCAGTACTTC.

CDR3 in amino acids: CASTGDSFQETQYF. The CDR3 bases are TGTGCCAGCACCGGGGACAGCTTCCAAGAGACCCAGTACTTC. J is TRBJ2-5 and V is TRBV2, with 7 bases lining up with TRBD1. Trimming at V came to 7 bases and at J to 1 base, leaving 6 bases not matched to a gene. There are 14 residues in the CDR3. Per germline, CDR1 SNHLY and CDR2 FYNNEI.

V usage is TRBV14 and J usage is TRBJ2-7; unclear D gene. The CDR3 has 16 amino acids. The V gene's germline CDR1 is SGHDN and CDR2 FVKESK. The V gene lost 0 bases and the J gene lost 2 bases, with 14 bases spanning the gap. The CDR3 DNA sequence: TGTGCCAGCAGCCAAGATACCAGGACGGTGACCTACGAGCAGTACTTC. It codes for CASSQDTRTVTYEQYF.

The CDR3 region has the DNA TGCGCCAGCAGCTTGGAGCGGCAGCCGAACACTGAAGCTTTCTTT. This translates into CASSLERQPNTEAFF. J is TRBJ1-1 and V is TRBV5-1; no clear D. The CDR3 spans 15 residues. Germline V gene lookup returns CDR1 SGHRS and CDR2 YFSETQ. V gave up 0 bases and J gave up 1 base, with 10 bases separating them.

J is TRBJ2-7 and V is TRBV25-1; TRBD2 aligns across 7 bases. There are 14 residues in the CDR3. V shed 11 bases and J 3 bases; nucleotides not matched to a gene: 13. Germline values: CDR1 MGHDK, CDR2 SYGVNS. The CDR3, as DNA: TGTGCCCCCTGGGGCAGCGGGGCAAACTACGAGCAGTACTTC. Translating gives CAPWGSGANYEQYF.

In DNA, the CDR3 is TGTGCCACCAGCAGACTTCCTCCGGGACTATTAGCCAAAAACATTCAGTACTTC. This encodes CATSRLPPGLLAKNIQYF. This chain uses TRBV15 with TRBJ2-4, with TRBD2 matching 7 bases. V shed 2 bases and J 0 bases; nucleotides not matched to a gene: 10. The CDR3 length is 18 residues. Germline lookup yields CDR1 LNHNV and CDR2 YYDKDF (reference sequence).

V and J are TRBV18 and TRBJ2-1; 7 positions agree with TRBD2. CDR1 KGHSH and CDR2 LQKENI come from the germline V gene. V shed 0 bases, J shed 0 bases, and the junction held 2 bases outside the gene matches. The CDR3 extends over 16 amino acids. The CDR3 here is CASSPPAGASYNEQFF. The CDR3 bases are TGTGCCAGCTCACCACCTGCGGGAGCCTCCTACAATGAGCAGTTCTTC.

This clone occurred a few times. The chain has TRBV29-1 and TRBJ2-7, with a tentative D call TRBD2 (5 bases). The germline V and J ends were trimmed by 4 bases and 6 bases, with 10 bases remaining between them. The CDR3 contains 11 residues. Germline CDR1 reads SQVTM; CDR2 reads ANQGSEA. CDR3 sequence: CSVVRGAEQYF. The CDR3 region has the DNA TGCAGCGTTGTTCGGGGAGCCGAGCAGTACTTC.

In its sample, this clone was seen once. CDR3 bases: TGTGCCAGCAGTGTAACAGGGTGGCAAGAGACCCAGTACTTC. It translates to CASSVTGWQETQYF. The rearrangement links TRBV6-1 to TRBJ2-5; a weak D match, TRBD1 (6 bases). Germline assignment: CDR1 MNHNS and CDR2 SASEGT. Trimming pared 4 bases from V and 2 bases from J, leaving 11 bases between. CDR3 size: 14 residues.

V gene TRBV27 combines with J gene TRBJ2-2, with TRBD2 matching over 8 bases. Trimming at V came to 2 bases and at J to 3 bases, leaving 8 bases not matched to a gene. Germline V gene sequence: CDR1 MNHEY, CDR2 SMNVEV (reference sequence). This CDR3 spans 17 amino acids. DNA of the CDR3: TGTGCCAGCAGTTTAACCCCCGGGACTAGGTACACCGGGGAGCTGTTTTTT. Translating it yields CASSLTPGTRYTGELFF.

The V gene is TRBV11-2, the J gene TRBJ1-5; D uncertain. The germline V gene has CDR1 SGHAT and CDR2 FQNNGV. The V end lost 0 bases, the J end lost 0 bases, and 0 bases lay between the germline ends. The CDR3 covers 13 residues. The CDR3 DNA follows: TGTGCCAGCAGCTTAGATAGCAATCAGCCCCAGCATTTT. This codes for CASSLDSNQPQHF.

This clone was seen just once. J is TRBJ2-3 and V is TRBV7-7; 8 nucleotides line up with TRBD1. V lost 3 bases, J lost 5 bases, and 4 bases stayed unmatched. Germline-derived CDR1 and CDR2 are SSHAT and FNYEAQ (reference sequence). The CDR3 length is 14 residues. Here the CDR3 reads CASSLGTGLDTQYF. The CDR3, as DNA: TGTGCCAGCAGCTTGGGGACAGGTCTAGATACGCAGTATTTT.

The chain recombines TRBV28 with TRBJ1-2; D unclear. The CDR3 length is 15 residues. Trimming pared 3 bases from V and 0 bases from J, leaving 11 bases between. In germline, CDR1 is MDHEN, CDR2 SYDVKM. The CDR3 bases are TGTGCCAGCAGTTTGGGAAGGTCTTCTAACTATGGCTACACCTTC. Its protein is CASSLGRSSNYGYTF.

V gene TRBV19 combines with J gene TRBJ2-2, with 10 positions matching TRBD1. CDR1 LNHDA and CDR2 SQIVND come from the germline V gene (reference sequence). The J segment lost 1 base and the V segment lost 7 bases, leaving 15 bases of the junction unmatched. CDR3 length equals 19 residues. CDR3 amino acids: CASKETGGLAAVNTGELFF. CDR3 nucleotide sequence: TGTGCCAGTAAGGAGACAGGGGGCCTAGCGGCTGTGAACACCGGGGAGCTGTTTTTT.

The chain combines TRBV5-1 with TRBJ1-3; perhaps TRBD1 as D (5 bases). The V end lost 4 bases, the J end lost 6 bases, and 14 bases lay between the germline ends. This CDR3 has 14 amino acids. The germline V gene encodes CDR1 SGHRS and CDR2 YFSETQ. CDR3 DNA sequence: TGCGCCAGCAGCAGTTCCAGGGAATCAAACACCATATATTTT. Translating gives CASSSSRESNTIYF.

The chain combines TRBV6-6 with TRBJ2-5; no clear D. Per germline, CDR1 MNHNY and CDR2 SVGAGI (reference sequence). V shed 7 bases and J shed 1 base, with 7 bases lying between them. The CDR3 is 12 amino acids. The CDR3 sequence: CASKDPQETQYF. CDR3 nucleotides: TGTGCCAGCAAGGACCCCCAAGAGACCCAGTACTTC.